A single sample gave rise to the 18 T cell receptor beta chains below, sequenced in a study of T cell repertoires in cytomegalovirus infection. These TCRs are of unknown antigen specificity. One entry per CDR3 protein, called by TCRdb with MiXCR from the reads. This repertoire shows hundreds of thousands of distinct CDR3 sequences, 31% found once; its top ten account for 11% to 15%. Specimen: cultured CD8+ T cells from PBMCs, collected from culture after CMV antigen stimulation. Receptor source: a human donor in good health (CMV status not recorded). Some clones in this sample may be carry-over from other donors' samples.

This clonotype came up a few times. CDR3 amino acids: CASSYRPSDTQYF. The CDR3 bases are TGTGCCAGCAGTTACCGGCCGTCGGATACGCAGTATTTT. This chain links TRBV6-6 with TRBJ2-3, with unresolved D. The V end was cut by 2 bases, the J end by 6 bases, with 9 bases between. This CDR3 is built from 13 residues. Germline-derived CDR1 and CDR2 are MNHNY and SVGAGI (reference sequence).

This clonotype was seen more than once but under ten times. J is TRBJ1-1 and V is TRBV27; D call uncertain. Looked up from germline, CDR1 is MNHEY and CDR2 is SMNVEV (reference sequence). Trimming left V 7 bases short and J 1 base short, with 10 bases between. The CDR3 runs to 13 residues. CDR3 sequence reads: CASKQSPNTEAFF. The DNA of the CDR3 is TGTGCCAGCAAACAAAGTCCGAACACTGAAGCTTTCTTT.

This clonotype was seen ten or more times. The rearrangement uses TRBV7-9 and TRBJ1-1; 7 bases map to TRBD1. Germline CDR1 and CDR2: SEHNR and FQNEAQ (reference sequence). J gave up 4 bases and V 4 bases, and 12 bases lay outside the gene matches. The CDR3 is 16 amino acids. CDR3 sequence: CASSSDRVGRITEAFF. The CDR3 DNA reads TGTGCCAGCAGCTCCGACAGGGTTGGTCGGATCACTGAAGCTTTCTTT.

The chain uses TRBV7-9 and TRBJ2-3; D might be TRBD1 (6 bases). This CDR3 region has 17 residues. Germline-derived CDR1 and CDR2 are SEHNR and FQNEAQ (reference sequence). Trimming cost V 3 bases and J 2 bases, with 18 bases left between them. DNA of the CDR3: TGTGCCAGCAGCTTTCCAACCGGGACATACGACACAGATACGCAGTATTTT. Residues: CASSFPTGTYDTDTQYF.

This clonotype came up once. It may be a read error: a sequence one base away is much more abundant. The chain employs TRBV20-1 and TRBJ1-2; D may be TRBD1 (6 bases). The germline V gene encodes CDR1 DFQATT and CDR2 SNEGSKA (reference sequence). This CDR3 comprises 14 residues. The CDR3 region is CSTRETTGRYGYTF. DNA for the CDR3: TGCAGTACTAGAGAGACCACAGGGAGATATGGCTACACCTTC.

This chain links TRBV5-4 with TRBJ1-3; 8 nucleotides match TRBD1. Germline CDR1 is SGHNT and CDR2 is YYREEE (reference sequence). The CDR3 runs to 18 residues. V was clipped by 6 bases and J by 0 bases; unmatched bases: 14. In DNA form, the CDR3 reads TGTGCCAGCACCTTTAGGGGCCGACAGGGGATCTCTGGAAACACCATATATTTT. Translated, it gives CASTFRGRQGISGNTIYF. The full variable domain, completed using reference TRBV5-4 and TRBJ1-3, is ETGVTQSPTHLIKTRGQQVTLRCSSQSGHNTVSWYQQALGQGPQFIFQYYREEENGRGNFPPRFSGLQFPNYSSELNVNALELDDSALYLCASTFRGRQGISGNTIYFGEGSWLTVV.

This clonotype showed up just a few times. The CDR3 bases are TGCGCCAGCAGCCCCGGGGGGGCTTGGGAGCTGTTTTTT. Translated: CASSPGGAWELFF. This chain joins TRBV5-1 and TRBJ2-2; 8 bases match TRBD2. V shed 4 bases and J 9 bases; nucleotides not matched to a gene: 5. Per germline, CDR1 SGHRS and CDR2 YFSETQ. The CDR3 is 13 residues long.

The chain uses TRBV6-6 and TRBJ2-7; tentatively, D is TRBD2 (5 bases). The germline V gene has CDR1 MNHNY and CDR2 SVGAGI (reference sequence). Trimming pared 5 bases from V and 2 bases from J, leaving 19 bases between. This CDR3 comprises 16 residues. CDR3 in amino acids: CASSLLDSKRPYEQYV. As DNA, the CDR3 is TGTGCCAGCAGTCTTCTGGACTCGAAACGCCCCTACGAGCAGTACGTC.

The chain combines TRBV28 with TRBJ2-1; no definite D call. The CDR3 has 13 amino acids. Trimming removed 6 bases from V and 5 bases from J, with 11 bases in between. CDR1 is MDHEN and CDR2 is SYDVKM in the germline V gene. CDR3 DNA sequence: TGTGCCAGCAGACCCCGGGCCAACAATGAGCAGTTCTTC. It specifies CASRPRANNEQFF.

The V and J genes are TRBV12-3 or TRBV12-4 and TRBJ2-7; the D is unclear. V dropped 5 bases and J dropped 7 bases, with 15 bases sitting between them. This CDR3 region has 13 residues. CDR3 sequence: CASSHWATFEQYF. CDR3 DNA: TGTGCCAGCAGTCACTGGGCAACCTTTGAGCAGTACTTC.

The gene calls are TRBV20-1 and TRBJ2-1; 9 positions agree with TRBD1. This CDR3 is built from 15 residues. Germline V gene lookup returns CDR1 DFQATT and CDR2 SNEGSKA (reference sequence). V was clipped by 0 bases and J by 1 base; unmatched bases: 1. CDR3: CSAREDRGSYNEQFF. The CDR3 coding sequence is TGCAGTGCTAGAGAGGACAGGGGATCCTACAATGAGCAGTTCTTC.

The J gene is TRBJ2-7, the V gene TRBV27, with 9 bases fitting TRBD1. The junction had 6 bases not matched to a gene; V was cut back by 2 bases and J by 4 bases. Germline V gene lookup returns CDR1 MNHEY and CDR2 SMNVEV (reference sequence). The CDR3 has 15 amino acids. The CDR3 loop is CASSLGTGWIYEQYF. CDR3 coding DNA: TGTGCCAGCAGTTTAGGGACAGGGTGGATATACGAGCAGTACTTC.

This chain joins TRBV10-3 and TRBJ1-4; a possible D gene is TRBD1 (6 bases). This CDR3 comprises 15 residues. The V gene's germline CDR1 is ENHRY and CDR2 SYGVKD. The V end lost 2 bases, the J end lost 1 base, and 8 bases lay between the germline ends. This CDR3 reads CAISEEGGTNEKLFF. The CDR3 DNA reads TGTGCCATCAGTGAGGAAGGGGGAACTAATGAAAAACTGTTTTTT.

The chain employs TRBV12-3 or TRBV12-4 and TRBJ2-2; 10 bases map to TRBD2. V shed 0 bases, J shed 0 bases, and the junction held 10 bases outside the gene matches. This CDR3 has 20 amino acids. The CDR3 sequence is CASSLAGRPSGGPNTGELFF. The CDR3 nucleotides read TGTGCCAGCAGTTTAGCTGGGAGGCCTAGCGGGGGACCGAACACCGGGGAGCTGTTTTTT.

This clonotype was counted at least ten times. The chain has TRBV7-2 and TRBJ2-7, with 8 bases identical to TRBD1. Germline V gene lookup returns CDR1 SGHTA and CDR2 FQGNSA. With 3 bases clipped from V and 7 bases from J, the junction kept 8 bases outside the gene matches. The CDR3 runs 14 residues. The CDR3: CASSLNGRGHEQYV. The CDR3 region has the DNA TGTGCCAGCAGCTTGAACGGCAGGGGGCATGAGCAGTACGTC.

This clonotype was seen at least ten times. The gene calls are TRBV7-9 and TRBJ2-7; D unresolved. Trimming stripped 1 base from V and 0 bases from J, with 19 bases between. This CDR3 comprises 18 residues. Per the germline V gene, CDR1 is SEHNR and CDR2 is FQNEAQ (reference sequence). The CDR3 coding sequence is TGTGCCAGCAGCTTAGGGCCTGACGTAGTGGGTAGCTCCTACGAGCAGTACGTC. It translates to CASSLGPDVVGSSYEQYV.

The chain employs TRBV4-3 and TRBJ2-1; D may correspond to TRBD1 or TRBD2 (5 bases each). There are 16 residues in the CDR3. V was cut by 0 bases and J by 1 base, with 10 bases left in between. Germline assignment: CDR1 LGHNA and CDR2 YSLEER. The CDR3: CASSQEERGSYNEQFF. As DNA, the CDR3 is TGCGCCAGCAGCCAAGAGGAGAGGGGTTCCTACAATGAGCAGTTCTTC.

CDR3 sequence reads: CASSRDKSSYNEQFF. As DNA, the CDR3 is TGTGCCAGCAGTCGGGACAAAAGCTCCTACAATGAGCAGTTCTTC. The gene calls are TRBV2 and TRBJ2-1; TRBD1 is a possible D gene (6 bases). V dropped 5 bases and J dropped 0 bases, with 11 bases sitting between them. CDR3 length: 15 residues. Looked up from germline, CDR1 is SNHLY and CDR2 is FYNNEI.